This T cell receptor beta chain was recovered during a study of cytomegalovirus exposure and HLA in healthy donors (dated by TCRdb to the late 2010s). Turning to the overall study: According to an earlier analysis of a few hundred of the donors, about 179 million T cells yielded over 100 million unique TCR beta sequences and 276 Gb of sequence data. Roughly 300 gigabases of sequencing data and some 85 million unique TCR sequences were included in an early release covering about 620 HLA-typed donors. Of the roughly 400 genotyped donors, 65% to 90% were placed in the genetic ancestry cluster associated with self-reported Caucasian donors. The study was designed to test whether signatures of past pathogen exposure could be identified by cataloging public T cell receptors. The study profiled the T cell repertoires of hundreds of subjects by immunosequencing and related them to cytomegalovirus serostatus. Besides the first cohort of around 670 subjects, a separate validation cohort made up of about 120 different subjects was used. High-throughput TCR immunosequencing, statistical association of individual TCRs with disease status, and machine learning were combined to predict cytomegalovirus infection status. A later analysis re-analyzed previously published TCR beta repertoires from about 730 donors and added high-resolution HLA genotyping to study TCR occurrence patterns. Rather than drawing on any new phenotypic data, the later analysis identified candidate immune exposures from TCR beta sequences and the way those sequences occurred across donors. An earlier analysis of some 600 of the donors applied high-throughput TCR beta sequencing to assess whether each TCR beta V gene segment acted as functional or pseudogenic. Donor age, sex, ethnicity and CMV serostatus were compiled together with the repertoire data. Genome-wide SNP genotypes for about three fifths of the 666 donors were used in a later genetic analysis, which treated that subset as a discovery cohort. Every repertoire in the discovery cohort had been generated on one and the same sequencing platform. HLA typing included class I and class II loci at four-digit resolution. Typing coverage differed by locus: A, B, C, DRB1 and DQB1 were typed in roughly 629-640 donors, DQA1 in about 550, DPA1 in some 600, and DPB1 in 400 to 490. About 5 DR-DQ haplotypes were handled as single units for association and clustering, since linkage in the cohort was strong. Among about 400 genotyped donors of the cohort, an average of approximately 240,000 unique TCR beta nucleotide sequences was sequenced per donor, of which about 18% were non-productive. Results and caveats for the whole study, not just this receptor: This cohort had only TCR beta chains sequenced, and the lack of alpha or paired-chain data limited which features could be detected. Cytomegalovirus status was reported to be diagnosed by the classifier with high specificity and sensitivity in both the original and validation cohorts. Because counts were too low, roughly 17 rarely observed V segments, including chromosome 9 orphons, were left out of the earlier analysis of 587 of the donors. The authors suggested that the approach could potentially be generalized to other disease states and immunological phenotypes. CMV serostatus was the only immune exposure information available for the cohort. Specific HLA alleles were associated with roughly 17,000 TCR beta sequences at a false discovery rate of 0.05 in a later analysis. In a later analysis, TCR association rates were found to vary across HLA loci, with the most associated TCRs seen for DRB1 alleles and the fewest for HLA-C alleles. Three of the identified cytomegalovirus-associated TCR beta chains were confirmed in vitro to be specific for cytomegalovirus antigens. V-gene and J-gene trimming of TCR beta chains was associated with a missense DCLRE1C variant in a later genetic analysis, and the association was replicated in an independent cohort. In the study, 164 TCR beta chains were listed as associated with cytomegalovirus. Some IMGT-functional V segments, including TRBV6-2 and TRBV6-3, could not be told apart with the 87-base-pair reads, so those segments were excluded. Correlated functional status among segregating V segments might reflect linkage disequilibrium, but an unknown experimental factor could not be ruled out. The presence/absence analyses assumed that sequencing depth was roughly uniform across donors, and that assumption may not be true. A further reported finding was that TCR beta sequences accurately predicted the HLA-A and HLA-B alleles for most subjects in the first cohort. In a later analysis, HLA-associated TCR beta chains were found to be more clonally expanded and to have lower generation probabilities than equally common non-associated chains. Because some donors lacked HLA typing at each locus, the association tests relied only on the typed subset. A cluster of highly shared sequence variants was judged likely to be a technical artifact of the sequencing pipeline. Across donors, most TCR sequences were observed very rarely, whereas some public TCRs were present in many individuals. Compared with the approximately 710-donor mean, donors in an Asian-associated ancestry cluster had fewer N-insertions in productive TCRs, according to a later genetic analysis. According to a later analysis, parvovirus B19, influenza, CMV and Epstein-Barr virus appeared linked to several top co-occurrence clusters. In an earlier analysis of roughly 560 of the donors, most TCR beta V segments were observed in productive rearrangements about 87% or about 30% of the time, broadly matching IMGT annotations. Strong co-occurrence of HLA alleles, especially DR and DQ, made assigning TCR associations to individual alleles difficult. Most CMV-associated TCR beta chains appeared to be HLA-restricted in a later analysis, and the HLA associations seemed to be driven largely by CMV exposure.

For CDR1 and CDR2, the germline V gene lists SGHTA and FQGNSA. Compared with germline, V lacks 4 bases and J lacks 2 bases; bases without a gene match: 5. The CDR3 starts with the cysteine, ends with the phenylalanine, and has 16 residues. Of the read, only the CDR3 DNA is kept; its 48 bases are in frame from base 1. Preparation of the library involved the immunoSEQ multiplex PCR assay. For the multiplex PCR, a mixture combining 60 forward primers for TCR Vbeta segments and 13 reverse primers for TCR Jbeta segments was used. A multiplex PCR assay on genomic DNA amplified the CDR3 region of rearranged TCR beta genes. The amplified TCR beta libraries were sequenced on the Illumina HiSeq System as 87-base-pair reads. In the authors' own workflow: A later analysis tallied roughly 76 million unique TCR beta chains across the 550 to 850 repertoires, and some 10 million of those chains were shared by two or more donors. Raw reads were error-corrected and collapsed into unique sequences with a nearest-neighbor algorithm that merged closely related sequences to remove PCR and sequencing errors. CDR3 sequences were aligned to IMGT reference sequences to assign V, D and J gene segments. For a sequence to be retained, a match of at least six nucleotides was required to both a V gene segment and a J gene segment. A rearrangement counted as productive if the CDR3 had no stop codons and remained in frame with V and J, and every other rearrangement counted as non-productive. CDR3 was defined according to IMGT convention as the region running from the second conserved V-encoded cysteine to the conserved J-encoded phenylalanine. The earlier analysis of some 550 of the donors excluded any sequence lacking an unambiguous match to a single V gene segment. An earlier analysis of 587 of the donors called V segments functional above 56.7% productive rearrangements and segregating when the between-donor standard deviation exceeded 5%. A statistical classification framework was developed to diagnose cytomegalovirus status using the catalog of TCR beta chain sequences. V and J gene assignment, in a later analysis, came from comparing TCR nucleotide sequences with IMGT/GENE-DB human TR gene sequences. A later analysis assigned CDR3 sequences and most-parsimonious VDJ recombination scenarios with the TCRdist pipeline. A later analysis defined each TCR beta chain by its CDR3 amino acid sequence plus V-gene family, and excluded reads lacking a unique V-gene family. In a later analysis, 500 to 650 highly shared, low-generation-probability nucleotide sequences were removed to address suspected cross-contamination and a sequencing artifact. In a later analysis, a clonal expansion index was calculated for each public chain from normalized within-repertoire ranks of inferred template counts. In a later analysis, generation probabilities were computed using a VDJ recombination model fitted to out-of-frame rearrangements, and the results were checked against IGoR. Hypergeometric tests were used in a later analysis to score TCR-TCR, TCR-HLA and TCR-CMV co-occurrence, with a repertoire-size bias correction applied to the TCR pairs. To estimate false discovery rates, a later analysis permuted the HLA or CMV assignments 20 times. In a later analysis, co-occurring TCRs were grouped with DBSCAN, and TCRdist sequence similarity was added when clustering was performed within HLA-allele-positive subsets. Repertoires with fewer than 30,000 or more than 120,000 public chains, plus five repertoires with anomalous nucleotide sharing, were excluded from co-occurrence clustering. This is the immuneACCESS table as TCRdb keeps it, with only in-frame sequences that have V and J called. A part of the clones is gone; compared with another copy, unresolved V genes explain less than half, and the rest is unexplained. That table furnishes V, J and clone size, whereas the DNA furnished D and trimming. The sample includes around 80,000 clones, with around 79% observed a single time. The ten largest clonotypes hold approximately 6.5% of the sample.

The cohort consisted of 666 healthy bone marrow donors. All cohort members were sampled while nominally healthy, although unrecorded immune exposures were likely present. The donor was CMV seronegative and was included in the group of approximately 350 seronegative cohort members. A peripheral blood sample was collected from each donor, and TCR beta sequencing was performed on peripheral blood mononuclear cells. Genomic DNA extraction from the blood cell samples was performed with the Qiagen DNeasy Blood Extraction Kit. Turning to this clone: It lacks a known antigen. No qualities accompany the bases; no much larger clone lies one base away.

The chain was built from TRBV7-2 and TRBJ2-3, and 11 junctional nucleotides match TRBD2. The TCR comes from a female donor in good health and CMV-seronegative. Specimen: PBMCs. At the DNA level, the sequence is TGTGCCAGCAGCTCGGATAGCGGGAGGGCCACAGATACGCAGTATTTT. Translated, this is CASSSDSGRATDTQYF.